Detailed here is one TCR beta chain. These data come from a study of blood T cell repertoires in COVID-19. Participant age was roughly 18 to 89 years, and participants resided in roughly 25 US areas. Cohorts were assigned according to the clinical history that participants reported. The CDR3 consists of 12 residues. V lost 8 bases and J 3 bases, leaving 11 bases between the germline ends. Authors' processing steps: Reference gene primers were amplified, and this amplification served to estimate nucleated cell counts. Only in-frame clones appear in the TCRdb table, and some are missing; sequencing was by immunoSEQ multiplex PCR. That table is the source of V, J and clone size, and D and trimming were worked out from the DNA. The repertoire consists of 250,000 to 300,000 clones, with approximately 91% occurring once and the leading ten covering approximately 2.4%.

The sample consisted of PBMCs or T cells enriched from blood (not recorded which). The genes are TRBV12-3 or TRBV12-4 and TRBJ2-7; the D gene is possibly TRBD2 (6 bases). This receptor was identified in a woman aged 40 to 55 with acute COVID-19. The CDR3 is CASGRSHYEQYF. The CDR3 DNA reads TGTGCCAGCGGGAGGTCCCACTACGAGCAGTACTTC.